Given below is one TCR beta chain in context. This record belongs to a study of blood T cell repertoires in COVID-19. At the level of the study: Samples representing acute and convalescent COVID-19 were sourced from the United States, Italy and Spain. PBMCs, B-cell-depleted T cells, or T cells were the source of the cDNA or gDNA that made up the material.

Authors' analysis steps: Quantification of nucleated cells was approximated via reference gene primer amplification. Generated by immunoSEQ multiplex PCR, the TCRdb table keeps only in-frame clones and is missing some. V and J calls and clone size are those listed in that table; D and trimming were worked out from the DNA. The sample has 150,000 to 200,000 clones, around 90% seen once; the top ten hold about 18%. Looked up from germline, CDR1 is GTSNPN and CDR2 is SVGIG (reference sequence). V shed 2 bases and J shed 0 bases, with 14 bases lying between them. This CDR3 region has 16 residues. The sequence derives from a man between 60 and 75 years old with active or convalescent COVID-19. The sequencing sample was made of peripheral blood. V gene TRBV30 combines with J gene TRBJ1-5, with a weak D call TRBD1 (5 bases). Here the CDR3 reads CAWSSSGTYSNQPQHF. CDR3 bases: TGTGCCTGGAGTTCCTCCGGGACTTATAGCAATCAGCCCCAGCATTTT.